A selection of T cell receptor beta chains follows, all from one sample in a study of blood T cell repertoires in COVID-19. Measured with immunoSEQ multiplex PCR; TCRdb has only the in-frame clones, and not every one. Found here are about 70,000 clones, more than 75% of them singletons; the top ten hold roughly 5.6%. The sample was peripheral blood. The receptors were sampled from a man aged 50 to 60 with active COVID-19. Both conserved end residues are part of each CDR3. D genes are given only for firm matches. Clone size is shown for a subset of rows, as once, few, many or a class of expanded clone.

d_call | j_call | v_call | clone_size | cdr3_nt | cdr3_aa
NA | TRBJ1-6 | TRBV30 | NA | TGTGCCTGGACCCTCGGGGGTTGGCCCTCACCCCTCCACTTT | CAWTLGGWPSPLHF
TRBD1 | TRBJ1-2 | TRBV24-1 | NA | TGTGCCACCAGTGACCCTGGACAGGTTTTCTATGGCTACACCTTC | CATSDPGQVFYGYTF
NA | TRBJ2-3 | TRBV10-3 | NA | TGTGCCATCAGTGAGTCATCAAATACGCAGTATTTT | CAISESSNTQYF
TRBD2 | TRBJ2-7 | TRBV4-2 | NA | TGTGCCAGCAGCTATAAGCGGGGAACCAAGGGAGAGGGACTCTACGAGCAGTACTTC | CASSYKRGTKGEGLYEQYF
NA | TRBJ1-3 | TRBV25-1 | NA | TGTGCCAGCAGTTTTAGCACTGGAAACACCATATATTTT | CASSFSTGNTIYF
TRBD2 | TRBJ2-5 | TRBV7-2 | NA | TGTGCCAGCAGCTCGGGACTAGCGGTCCAAGAGACCCAGTACTTC | CASSSGLAVQETQYF
NA | TRBJ2-6 | TRBV4-1 | once | TGCGCCAGCAGCCAGAGGGGGGGCGGTGGGGCCAACGTCCTGACTTTC | CASSQRGGGGANVLTF
TRBD2 | TRBJ2-3 | TRBV2 | NA | TGTGCCAGCAGTGAATCACTAGCGGGGGGACCCATGTATTTT | CASSESLAGGPMYF
NA | TRBJ1-2 | TRBV7-2 | once | TGTGCCAGCAGCCGGGGAGGGAAAGGTTTGGTAGGGGGCTACACCTTC | CASSRGGKGLVGGYTF
NA | TRBJ1-4 | TRBV5-1 | NA | TGCGCCAGCAGCACGGGCGAGAGGGATGAAAAACTGTTTTTT | CASSTGERDEKLFF
TRBD2 | TRBJ2-3 | TRBV5-1 | NA | TGCGCCAGCAGCCCACTCCCAGCGGGAGGATATACAGATACGCAGTATTTT | CASSPLPAGGYTDTQYF
NA | TRBJ2-2 | TRBV19 | NA | TGTGCCAGTAGTATGTTTGGCCAGGTCACCACCGGGGAGCTGTTTTTT | CASSMFGQVTTGELFF
TRBD1 | TRBJ1-2 | TRBV7-2 | once | TGTGCCAGCAGACGAGGGACAGGGCAAACCTATGGCTACACCTTC | CASRRGTGQTYGYTF
TRBD1 | TRBJ2-1 | TRBV24-1 | NA | TGTGCCAGTTCACAGGGGGCGATCAGCCGCGGTGAGCAGTTCTTC | CASSQGAISRGEQFF
NA | TRBJ1-3 | TRBV6-2/TRBV6-3 | NA | TGTGCCAGCAGTTTACCCTCCGGACAGACTGGAAACACCATATATTTT | CASSLPSGQTGNTIYF
NA | TRBJ2-7 | TRBV6-5 | NA | TGTGCCAGCAGCCCATCGGGACACACCTCGGCCAAGCAGTACTTC | CASSPSGHTSAKQYF
TRBD2 | TRBJ2-7 | TRBV5-5 | NA | TGTGCCAGCAGCTGGGGGTTTAGCGGGAGCGGTGAGCAGTACTTC | CASSWGFSGSGEQYF
NA | TRBJ1-1 | TRBV9 | NA | TGTGCCAGCAGCGTAGCCCCGCGGGGTTTAAACACTGAAGCTTTCTTT | CASSVAPRGLNTEAFF
TRBD2 | TRBJ2-3 | TRBV9 | once | TGTGCCAGCAGCGTAGGGACTAGCGGGAGGGCGGATACGCAGTATTTT | CASSVGTSGRADTQYF
TRBD2 | TRBJ2-7 | TRBV28 | NA | TGTGCCAGCAGTTTATCGCGGCCAGCGGGAGTGTACGAGCAGTACTTC | CASSLSRPAGVYEQYF
TRBD1 | TRBJ1-2 | TRBV11-1 | few | TGTGCCAGCAGCTTGTCAGGGGGCCTTGGCTACACCTTC | CASSLSGGLGYTF
NA | TRBJ1-1 | TRBV7-9 | NA | TGTGCCAGCAGCCAAATGACACAGGCCAAGAACACTGAAGCTTTCTTT | CASSQMTQAKNTEAFF
NA | TRBJ1-1 | TRBV18 | NA | TGTGCCAGCTCACGAGGTAACACTGAAGCTTTCTTT | CASSRGNTEAFF
NA | TRBJ2-1 | TRBV7-2 | NA | TGTGCCAGCAGCGTTCGACTCGAGCAGTTCTTC | CASSVRLEQFF
NA | TRBJ1-1 | TRBV29-1 | NA | TGCAGCGTCCAAAGACGACAGAACACTGAAGCTTTCTTT | CSVQRRQNTEAFF
TRBD2 | TRBJ2-1 | TRBV7-2 | few | TGTGCCAGCAGCGAGGGACTAGCGCGTGAGCAGTTCTTC | CASSEGLAREQFF
TRBD1 | TRBJ1-2 | TRBV9 | NA | TGTGCCAGCAGAGGGACAGGGGAGATCTATGGCTACACCTTC | CASRGTGEIYGYTF
TRBD1 | TRBJ1-2 | TRBV7-9 | NA | TGTGCCAGCAGCCCCCGGACAGGGTCCTATGGCTACACCTTC | CASSPRTGSYGYTF
TRBD1 | TRBJ1-1 | TRBV4-3 | NA | TGCGCCAGCAGCCGGGACAGGGGGACTGAAGCTTTCTTT | CASSRDRGTEAFF
TRBD1 | TRBJ2-7 | TRBV18 | NA | TGTGCCAGCTCAGGACCGGGACAGGACTACGAGCAGTACTTC | CASSGPGQDYEQYF
NA | TRBJ1-1 | TRBV4-2 | once | TGTGCCAGCAGCCAAGAGCAGTCCTCGGAAGCTTTCTTT | CASSQEQSSEAFF
TRBD1 | TRBJ2-7 | TRBV7-9 | NA | TGTGCTAGCAGACTTGACAGGGGCTCCTACGAGCAGTACTTC | CASRLDRGSYEQYF
NA | TRBJ1-6 | TRBV11-2 | NA | TGTGCCAGCAGCCCCAGCGCGAGTAGACGTTATTCACCCCTCCACTTT | CASSPSASRRYSPLHF
TRBD2 | TRBJ2-5 | TRBV28 | NA | TGTGCCAGCAGTTTATCGACTACCGGGACTAGCGGGATTAGGCGAGAGACCCAGTACTTC | CASSLSTTGTSGIRRETQYF
NA | TRBJ1-5 | TRBV18 | NA | TGTGCCAGCTCACGATCTGGACAACCGAATCAGCCCCAGCATTTT | CASSRSGQPNQPQHF
NA | TRBJ1-2 | TRBV19 | NA | TGTGCCAGTATTGGTGGGGGCTTTAACTATGGCTACACCTTC | CASIGGGFNYGYTF
NA | TRBJ2-1 | TRBV28 | NA | TGTGCCAGCAGTTTACCGAGCCATGTCAATGAGCAGTTCTTC | CASSLPSHVNEQFF
NA | TRBJ2-7 | TRBV7-2 | few | TGTGCCAGCAGCTTAGCCCAGGTCTACGAGCAGTACTTC | CASSLAQVYEQYF
TRBD1 | TRBJ2-7 | TRBV19 | NA | TGTGCCAGTAAAGCCGGGACAGGCCTCAGATCAGAGCAGTACTTC | CASKAGTGLRSEQYF
TRBD2 | TRBJ2-1 | TRBV5-4 | NA | TGTGCCAGCAGGCCTGGACTAGATCGGTTGTATGAGCAGTTCTTC | CASRPGLDRLYEQFF
NA | TRBJ2-7 | TRBV7-8 | NA | TGTGCCAGCAGCTTGGCGGACTACGAGCAGTACTTC | CASSLADYEQYF
NA | TRBJ1-5 | TRBV9 | few | TGTGCCAGCAGTACAGACTATAATCAGCCCCAGCATTTT | CASSTDYNQPQHF
TRBD1 | TRBJ2-1 | TRBV5-5 | NA | TGTGCCAGCAGCTATCGAACAGGGGGTGTACAGTTCTTC | CASSYRTGGVQFF
TRBD1 | TRBJ2-7 | TRBV24-1 | NA | TGTGCCACCAGTGATTTTGGAGGGGACAGGGGCTCCTACGAGCAGTACTTC | CATSDFGGDRGSYEQYF
TRBD2 | TRBJ2-1 | TRBV27 | NA | TGTGCCAGCAGTACCGGGACTAGTGGATTCGATGAGCAGTTCTTC | CASSTGTSGFDEQFF
TRBD2 | TRBJ2-5 | TRBV6-5 | NA | TGTGCCAGCAGTCGGACTAGACAAGAGACCCAGTACTTC | CASSRTRQETQYF
TRBD1 | TRBJ2-1 | TRBV6-2/TRBV6-3 | NA | TGTGCCAGCAGTCAAGGACAGGGGCCCCGTCAGGGGTTGCAGTTCTTC | CASSQGQGPRQGLQFF
TRBD2 | TRBJ2-1 | TRBV6-5 | NA | TGTGCCAGCAGTTACGTCCCCAGCGGGAGGGCCAATGAGCAGTTCTTC | CASSYVPSGRANEQFF
TRBD1 | TRBJ2-2 | TRBV6-5 | NA | TGTGCCAGCAGTTTACAGGGGGCAGGCGGCACCGGGGAGCTGTTTTTT | CASSLQGAGGTGELFF
NA | TRBJ2-1 | TRBV9 | NA | TGTGCCAGCAGCGTAGCTTTGGGCGTAGGAATCAATGAGCAGTTCTTC | CASSVALGVGINEQFF
NA | TRBJ1-5 | TRBV4-3 | NA | TGCGCCAGCAGCCAAGAGTGGTTGGGGTCGGGAAGCAATCAGCCCCAGCATTTT | CASSQEWLGSGSNQPQHF
NA | TRBJ1-1 | TRBV7-2 | once | TGTGCCAGCAGCTTAGATCGTCCCCGCACTGAAGCTTTCTTT | CASSLDRPRTEAFF
TRBD1 | TRBJ2-5 | TRBV6-5 | once | TGTGCCAGCAGTCCCGGGACAGGGGTCCCCCAGACCCAGTACTTC | CASSPGTGVPQTQYF
NA | TRBJ1-2 | TRBV6-5 | NA | TGTGCCAGCAGGTCCCACCCGGGGAACTATGGCTACACCTTC | CASRSHPGNYGYTF
NA | TRBJ1-1 | TRBV7-2 | NA | TGTGCCAGCAGCTTTAAGGGGGACACTGAAGCTTTCTTT | CASSFKGDTEAFF